This entry is about one T cell receptor (beta chain). The antigen remains unidentified. This sample is drawn from a study of identical twins. Study-wide results and limits: Zero-insertion analyses were open to partial confounding by invariant MAIT and iNKT cells. Interpretation of the results relied on cross-sectional statistical analysis and not on following the same donors. Where beta out-of-frame sequences were concerned, excess twin sharing was weaker.

MiXCR, applied by TCRdb to the 5' RACE reads, yields one record per CDR3 protein. The table shows 500,000 or so distinct CDR3 sequences, with 12% to 15% occurring only once. This CDR3 contains 14 residues. Trimming stripped 8 bases from V and 3 bases from J, with 16 bases between. Germline CDR1 is SGHRS and CDR2 is YFSETQ. These data are also associated with another study on yellow fever vaccine responses in identical twins.

This sequence was found in a woman between 18 and 30 years old in good health. The source material was CD4+ T cells sorted from blood. J is TRBJ2-3 and V is TRBV5-1; the D gene is possibly TRBD2 (7 bases). The CDR3 here is CASSTGGVTDTQYF. CDR3 coding DNA: TGCGCCAGTTCGACGGGGGGCGTGACAGATACGCAGTATTTT.